What follows are 9 T cell receptor beta chains derived from one specimen sequenced in a study of T-cell reconstitution after alpha-beta-depleted transplantation in children. Unique molecular identifiers were used to barcode this TCRbeta library. One entry per CDR3 protein, called by TCRdb with MiXCR from the PCR reads. The data contain about 980,000 distinct CDR3 sequences, around 30% of them singletons. Sample: PBMCs, mostly from graft donor cells, taken 360 days after TCRalphabeta/CD19-depleted stem cell transplant. These receptors all come from a boy under two years old who had a stem cell transplant for SCID, so the T cells may come from the graft donor.

In this sample, this clonotype turned up a few times. The chain employs TRBV29-1 and TRBJ2-7; D remains unclear. This CDR3 spans 10 amino acids. Trimming shortened V by 6 bases and J by 3 bases, and 6 bases separated the two germline ends. The germline V gene encodes CDR1 SQVTM and CDR2 ANQGSEA. This CDR3 reads CSVWDYEQYF. CDR3 DNA sequence: TGCAGCGTCTGGGACTACGAGCAGTACTTC.

This clonotype is a singleton in its sample. The chain links TRBV27 to TRBJ2-2; 7 bases agree with TRBD1. The junction had 14 bases not matched to a gene; V was cut back by 4 bases and J by 0 bases. Germline loops: CDR1 MNHEY, CDR2 SMNVEV (reference sequence). This CDR3 spans 19 amino acids. CDR3 amino acids: CASSSARQGIRANTGELFF. The CDR3 DNA follows: TGTGCCAGCAGTTCGGCCCGACAGGGAATAAGGGCGAACACCGGGGAGCTGTTTTTT.

The chain couples TRBV29-1 to TRBJ2-2; 9 nucleotides agree with TRBD1. After removal of 7 bases from V and 0 bases from J, the junction contained 12 bases not matched to a gene. CDR1 and CDR2 from the germline V gene are SQVTM and ANQGSEA. The CDR3 length is 17 residues. DNA of the CDR3: TGCAGCGCCCGTGGGACAGGGATAGACGCGAACACCGGGGAGCTGTTTTTT. Its translation: CSARGTGIDANTGELFF.

This clonotype was recorded a few times. The chain has TRBV5-6 and TRBJ2-5; D possibly corresponds to TRBD1 (5 bases). CDR1 SGHDT and CDR2 YYEEEE come from the germline V gene. The CDR3 contains 17 residues. Between the trimmed V and J ends, which lost 4 bases and 0 bases, there was a span of 19 bases. The CDR3 is CASSNPPLTEYQETQYF. DNA for the CDR3: TGTGCCAGCAGCAATCCCCCTCTGACAGAGTACCAAGAGACCCAGTACTTC.

The chain employs TRBV3-1 and TRBJ2-6; D gene ambiguous. Germline CDR1 LGHDT, CDR2 YNNKEL (reference sequence). The CDR3 length is 17 residues. Trimming pared 0 bases from V and 0 bases from J, leaving 9 bases between. This chain's CDR3 is CASSQDWGYSGANVLTF. The CDR3 DNA sequence: TGTGCCAGCAGCCAAGATTGGGGTTACTCTGGGGCCAACGTCCTGACTTTC.

This clonotype was seen ten or more times. This chain connects TRBV15 to TRBJ2-3; D possibly corresponds to TRBD1 (6 bases). The CDR3 is 13 amino acids. Germline V gene data show CDR1 as LNHNV and CDR2 as YYDKDF (reference sequence). V was cut by 4 bases and J by 2 bases, with 7 bases left in between. The CDR3, as DNA: TGTGCCACCAGCAACAGGGCCACAGATACGCAGTATTTT. Its translation is CATSNRATDTQYF.

V usage is TRBV7-6 and J usage is TRBJ1-1; 7 nucleotides align to TRBD1. The CDR3 sequence is 15 residues long. The germline CDR1 and CDR2 sequences are SGHVS and FNYEAQ. V dropped 8 bases and J dropped 1; count of bases not matched to a gene: 10. The CDR3 here is CASQRPQGQNTEAFF. The CDR3 DNA is TGTGCCAGCCAACGTCCACAGGGGCAGAACACTGAAGCTTTCTTT.

This chain uses TRBV20-1 with TRBJ2-7; a possible D gene is TRBD2 (7 bases). Looked up from germline, CDR1 is DFQATT and CDR2 is SNEGSKA (reference sequence). This CDR3 spans 15 amino acids. The germline V and J ends were trimmed by 0 bases and 6 bases, with 18 bases remaining between them. For the CDR3, the DNA is TGCAGTGCTAGAGATGGGGGGGGCGACTACCGCGAGCAGTACTTC. Protein sequence: CSARDGGGDYREQYF.

This chain links TRBV5-1 with TRBJ2-1, with TRBD2 identical over 10 bases. The CDR3 is 15 residues long. Unmatched junction bases numbered 8, after V lost 2 bases and J lost 9 bases. Germline loops: CDR1 SGHRS, CDR2 YFSETQ. DNA for the CDR3: TGCGCCAGCAGCTTAACTAGCGGGGTCGGATTTGAGCAGTTCTTC. Translated, it gives CASSLTSGVGFEQFF.